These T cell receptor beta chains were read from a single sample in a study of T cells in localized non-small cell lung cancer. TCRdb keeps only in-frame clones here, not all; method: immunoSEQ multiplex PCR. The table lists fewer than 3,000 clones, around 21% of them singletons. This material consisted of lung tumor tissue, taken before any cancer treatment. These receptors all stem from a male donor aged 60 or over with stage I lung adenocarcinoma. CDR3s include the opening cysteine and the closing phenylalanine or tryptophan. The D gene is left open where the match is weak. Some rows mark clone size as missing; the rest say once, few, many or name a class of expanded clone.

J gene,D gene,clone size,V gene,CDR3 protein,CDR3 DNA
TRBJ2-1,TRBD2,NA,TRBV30,CARQGTSGSYNEQFF,TGTGCCCGACAAGGGACTAGCGGGAGTTACAATGAGCAGTTCTTC
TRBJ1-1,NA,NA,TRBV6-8,CASRGTRDANTEAFF,TGTGCCAGCAGGGGAACACGGGACGCGAACACTGAAGCTTTCTTT
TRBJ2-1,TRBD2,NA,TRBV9,CASSGITSGSPYNEQFF,TGTGCCAGCAGCGGAATTACTAGCGGGAGCCCCTACAATGAGCAGTTCTTC
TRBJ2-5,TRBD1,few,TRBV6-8,CASSADRGLETQYF,TGTGCCAGCAGTGCGGACAGGGGTTTAGAGACCCAGTACTTC
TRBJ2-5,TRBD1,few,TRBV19,CASSITGGFQETQYF,TGTGCCAGTAGTATAACAGGGGGCTTCCAAGAGACCCAGTACTTC
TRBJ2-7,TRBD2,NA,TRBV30,CAWGLADYEQYF,TGTGCCTGGGGGCTAGCGGATTACGAGCAGTACTTC
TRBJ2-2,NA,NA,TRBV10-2,CASSETRVTGELFF,TGCGCCAGCAGTGAAACTAGAGTCACCGGGGAGCTGTTTTTT
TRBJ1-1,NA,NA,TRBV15,CATSRSRVSNTEAFF,TGTGCCACCAGCAGGTCACGGGTTTCGAACACTGAAGCTTTCTTT
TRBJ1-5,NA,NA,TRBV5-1,CASSLGGARNQPQHF,TGCGCCAGCAGCTTGGGGGGAGCTCGCAATCAGCCCCAGCATTTT
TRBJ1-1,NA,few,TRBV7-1,CASSPTLDTEAFF,TGTGCCAGCAGCCCGACACTAGACACTGAAGCTTTCTTT
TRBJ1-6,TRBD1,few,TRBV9,CASSVEGTATPLHF,TGTGCCAGCAGCGTAGAAGGGACAGCGACACCCCTCCACTTT
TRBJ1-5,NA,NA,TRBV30,CAWSVADQPQHF,TGTGCCTGGAGTGTTGCTGATCAGCCCCAGCATTTT
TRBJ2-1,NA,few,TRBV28,CASSFSREADSYNEQFF,TGTGCCAGCAGTTTTTCAAGGGAGGCCGACTCCTACAATGAGCAGTTCTTC
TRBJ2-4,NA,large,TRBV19,CASSIRPSRGIQYF,TGTGCCAGTAGTATAAGGCCTTCCCGAGGGATTCAGTACTTC
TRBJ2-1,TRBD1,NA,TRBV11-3,CASSPLGRDRVFNEQFF,TGTGCCAGCAGCCCCTTAGGCCGGGACAGAGTTTTCAATGAGCAGTTCTTC
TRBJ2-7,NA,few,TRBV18,CASSPLNSYEQYF,TGTGCCAGCTCACCACTCAACAGCTACGAGCAGTACTTC
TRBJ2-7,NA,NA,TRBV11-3,CASSGRDGSYEQYF,TGTGCCAGCAGCGGGCGGGACGGATCCTACGAGCAGTACTTC
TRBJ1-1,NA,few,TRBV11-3,CASSLQDTFTEAFF,TGTGCCAGCAGCCTACAGGATACCTTCACTGAAGCTTTCTTT
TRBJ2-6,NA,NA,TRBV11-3,CASSPHSGANVLTF,TGTGCCAGCAGCCCGCACTCTGGGGCCAACGTCCTGACTTTC
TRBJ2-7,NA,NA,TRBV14,CASSPPGPRWEQYF,TGTGCCAGCAGCCCACCGGGCCCGAGATGGGAGCAGTACTTC
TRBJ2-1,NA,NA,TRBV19,CASSRNRDNEQFF,TGTGCCAGTAGTAGGAACAGAGACAATGAGCAGTTCTTC
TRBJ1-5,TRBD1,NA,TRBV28,CASSSGQGNQPQHF,TGTGCCAGCAGTTCGGGACAGGGTAATCAGCCCCAGCATTTT
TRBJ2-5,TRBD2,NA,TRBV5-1,CASSEGLAETQETQYF,TGCGCCAGCAGCGAGGGACTAGCGGAAACGCAAGAGACCCAGTACTTC
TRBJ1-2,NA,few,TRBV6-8,CASSPGPNYGYTF,TGTGCCAGCAGTCCAGGGCCTAACTATGGCTACACCTTC
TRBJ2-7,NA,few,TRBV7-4,CASSKPERREQYF,TGTGCCAGCAGCAAACCGGAGCGGCGGGAGCAGTACTTC
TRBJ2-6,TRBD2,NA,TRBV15,CATSRAISSGGARAPSGANVLTF,TGTGCCACCAGCAGAGCTATTTCTAGCGGGGGGGCCAGAGCACCTTCTGGGGCCAACGTCCTGACTTTC
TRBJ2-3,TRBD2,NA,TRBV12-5,CASGLVLTSGSPDTQYF,TGTGCTAGTGGTTTGGTCTTGACTAGCGGGAGCCCAGATACGCAGTATTTT
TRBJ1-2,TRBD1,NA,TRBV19,CASSDRGLDGYTF,TGTGCCAGTAGCGACAGGGGGCTGGATGGCTACACCTTC
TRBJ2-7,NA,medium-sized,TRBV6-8,CASSYGAGLWNEQYF,TGTGCCAGCAGTTACGGAGCGGGCCTTTGGAACGAGCAGTACTTC
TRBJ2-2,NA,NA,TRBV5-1,CASSLRGTGDSNTGELFF,TGCGCCAGCAGCTTGAGGGGTACAGGGGACTCGAACACCGGGGAGCTGTTTTTT
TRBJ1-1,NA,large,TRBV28,CASSRYGAMNTEAFF,TGTGCCAGCAGCCGTTACGGTGCCATGAACACTGAAGCTTTCTTT
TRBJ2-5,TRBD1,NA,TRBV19,CASSIETGQGIRETQYF,TGTGCCAGTAGTATAGAGACAGGGCAGGGGATCCGCGAGACCCAGTACTTC
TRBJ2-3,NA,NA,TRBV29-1,CSVQRGFTDTQYF,TGCAGCGTACAAAGGGGGTTCACAGATACGCAGTATTTT
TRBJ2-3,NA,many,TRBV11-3,CASSLGRDPSFTDTQYF,TGTGCCAGCAGCTTAGGAAGGGACCCGTCGTTCACAGATACGCAGTATTTT
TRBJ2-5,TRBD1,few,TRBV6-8,CASSFRPGQGQETQYF,TGTGCCAGCAGTTTCCGTCCGGGACAGGGGCAAGAGACCCAGTACTTC
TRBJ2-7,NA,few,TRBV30,CAWSVVGPTYEQYF,TGTGCCTGGAGTGTCGTCGGGCCTACCTACGAGCAGTACTTC
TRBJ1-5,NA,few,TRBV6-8,CASSYSTGVDQPQHF,TGTGCCAGCAGTTACTCTACGGGGGTAGATCAGCCCCAGCATTTT
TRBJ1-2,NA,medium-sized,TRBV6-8,CASRQAGTTLAGYTF,TGTGCCAGCAGGCAGGCCGGGACCACCCTCGCTGGCTACACCTTC
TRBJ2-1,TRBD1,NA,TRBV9,CASSVAGTAEREQFF,TGTGCCAGCAGCGTGGCCGGGACAGCTGAACGTGAGCAGTTCTTC
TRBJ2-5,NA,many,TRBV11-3,CASSQVPGYQETQYF,TGTGCCAGCAGCCAAGTTCCAGGGTACCAAGAGACCCAGTACTTC
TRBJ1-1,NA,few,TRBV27,CASSLMTGGTEAFF,TGTGCCAGCAGTCTGATGACCGGGGGCACTGAAGCTTTCTTT
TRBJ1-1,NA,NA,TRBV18,CASSPAARRGNTEAFF,TGTGCCAGCTCACCGGCAGCCCGGCGGGGGAACACTGAAGCTTTCTTT
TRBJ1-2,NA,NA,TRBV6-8,CASSYLEDYGYTF,TGTGCCAGCAGTTATTTAGAAGACTATGGCTACACCTTC
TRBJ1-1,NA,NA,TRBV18,CASSSPGAVAFF,TGTGCCAGCTCATCGCCAGGGGCTGTTGCTTTCTTT
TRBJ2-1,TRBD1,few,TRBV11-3,CASSLRQGINEQFF,TGTGCCAGCAGCTTAAGACAGGGAATCAATGAGCAGTTCTTC
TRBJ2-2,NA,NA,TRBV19,CASSKTYTGELFF,TGTGCCAGTAGTAAGACATACACCGGGGAGCTGTTTTTT
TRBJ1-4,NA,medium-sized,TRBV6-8,CASSPTGYAETNEKLFF,TGTGCCAGCAGTCCCACAGGTTACGCTGAGACTAATGAAAAACTGTTTTTT
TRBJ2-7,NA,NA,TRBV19,CASSTGQSSYEQYF,TGTGCCAGTAGCACAGGACAGAGCTCCTACGAGCAGTACTTC
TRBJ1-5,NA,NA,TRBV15,CATSREAGRNQPQHF,TGTGCCACCAGCAGAGAAGCGGGGCGCAATCAGCCCCAGCATTTT
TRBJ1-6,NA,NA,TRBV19,CASSLGLAPLHF,TGTGCCAGTAGTCTTGGACTCGCACCCCTCCACTTT
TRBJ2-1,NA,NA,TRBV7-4,CASSLQPTNEQFF,TGTGCCAGCAGCTTACAACCGACCAATGAGCAGTTCTTC
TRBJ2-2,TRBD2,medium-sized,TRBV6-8,CASKDSGGTGELFF,TGTGCCAGCAAGGACAGCGGGGGGACCGGGGAGCTGTTTTTT
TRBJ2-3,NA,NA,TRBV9,CASSLRGSPPDTQYF,TGTGCCAGCAGCCTCCGGGGGAGCCCCCCAGATACGCAGTATTTT
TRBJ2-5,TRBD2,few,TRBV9,CASSPQLAEGTQYF,TGTGCCAGCAGCCCCCAGCTAGCGGAAGGGACCCAGTACTTC
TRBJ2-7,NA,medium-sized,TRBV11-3,CASSLGPGEGGAREQYF,TGTGCCAGCAGCTTGGGGCCGGGGGAAGGAGGGGCGCGCGAGCAGTACTTC